A selection of T cell receptor beta chains follows, all from one sample in a study of blood T cell repertoires in COVID-19. This table comes from immunoSEQ multiplex PCR, and its TCRdb copy is limited to in-frame clones, with some not included. The profile shows around 430,000 clones, around nine tenths of them singletons. The sequencing sample was made of PBMCs or T cells enriched from blood (not recorded which). These TCRs come from a woman in her forties or fifties who had recovered from COVID-19. Each CDR3 is given with its conserved first and last residue. Fields, in order: clone size, D gene, J gene, V gene, CDR3 DNA, CDR3 protein. A D gene is named only where the DNA matches it firmly. Some rows have no size entry. The others give once, few or many, or a class for an expanded clone.

clone_size: -; d_call: -; j_call: TRBJ1-1; v_call: TRBV18; cdr3_nt: TGTGCCAGCTCACCAGGAGCCAGCATGAACACTGAAGCTTTCTTT; cdr3_aa: CASSPGASMNTEAFF
clone_size: -; d_call: -; j_call: TRBJ2-1; v_call: TRBV7-9; cdr3_nt: TGTGCCAGCAGCCCACCGGAGGGCGGGGCGTCCTACAATGAGCAGTTCTTC; cdr3_aa: CASSPPEGGASYNEQFF
clone_size: -; d_call: TRBD1; j_call: TRBJ1-2; v_call: TRBV5-1; cdr3_nt: TGCGCCAGCAGCTTGACAGACAGGGCATATGGCTACACCTTC; cdr3_aa: CASSLTDRAYGYTF
clone_size: -; d_call: -; j_call: TRBJ1-1; v_call: TRBV5-1; cdr3_nt: TGCGCCAGCAGCCCAGGACAGAACACTGAAGCTTTCTTT; cdr3_aa: CASSPGQNTEAFF
clone_size: -; d_call: -; j_call: TRBJ1-2; v_call: TRBV7-9; cdr3_nt: TGTGCCAGCAGCTTAGGGGGGGGCCTGGGAGGCTACACCTTC; cdr3_aa: CASSLGGGLGGYTF
clone_size: once; d_call: -; j_call: TRBJ1-3; v_call: TRBV13; cdr3_nt: TGTGCCAGCAGCTTATTCCAGACTACCTCTGGAAACACCATATATTTT; cdr3_aa: CASSLFQTTSGNTIYF
clone_size: -; d_call: -; j_call: TRBJ1-2; v_call: TRBV4-1; cdr3_nt: TGCGCCAGCAGCCAAATTATAAGGCGGGACGGATTATATGGCTACACCTTC; cdr3_aa: CASSQIIRRDGLYGYTF
clone_size: -; d_call: -; j_call: TRBJ1-3; v_call: TRBV28; cdr3_nt: TGTGCCAGCAGGTGGACTGGTTCTGGAAACACCATATATTTT; cdr3_aa: CASRWTGSGNTIYF
clone_size: -; d_call: -; j_call: TRBJ1-6; v_call: TRBV21-1; cdr3_nt: TGTGCCAGCAGCAACACCGGACAGGTAACACATTCACCCCTCCACTTT; cdr3_aa: CASSNTGQVTHSPLHF
clone_size: few; d_call: TRBD1; j_call: TRBJ1-2; v_call: TRBV7-9; cdr3_nt: TGTGCCAGCAGCCCCCGGGACAGGACAGCGGGCGGCTACACCTTC; cdr3_aa: CASSPRDRTAGGYTF
clone_size: -; d_call: -; j_call: TRBJ2-3; v_call: TRBV27; cdr3_nt: TGTGCCAGCAGTTTTTGGTCAGGGGAAGATACGCAGTATTTT; cdr3_aa: CASSFWSGEDTQYF
clone_size: -; d_call: -; j_call: TRBJ1-4; v_call: TRBV19; cdr3_nt: TGTGCCAGTACCACCACCGGGGCAACTAATGAAAAACTGTTTTTT; cdr3_aa: CASTTTGATNEKLFF
clone_size: once; d_call: TRBD1; j_call: TRBJ1-1; v_call: TRBV6-5; cdr3_nt: TGTGCCAGCAGTCGGGACAGAAGAGACAACACTGAAGCTTTCTTT; cdr3_aa: CASSRDRRDNTEAFF
clone_size: -; d_call: TRBD1; j_call: TRBJ2-7; v_call: TRBV6-2/TRBV6-3; cdr3_nt: TGTGCCAGCAGTAAACTCGGACAGGGCGCCTACGAGCAGTACTTC; cdr3_aa: CASSKLGQGAYEQYF
clone_size: -; d_call: -; j_call: TRBJ2-7; v_call: TRBV18; cdr3_nt: TGTGCCAGCTCACCTTATCGGGCAGGGAAGTACGAGCAGTACTTC; cdr3_aa: CASSPYRAGKYEQYF
clone_size: once; d_call: -; j_call: TRBJ1-1; v_call: TRBV5-1; cdr3_nt: TGCGCCAGCAGCTTTGGGGGACAGAACACTGAAGCTTTCTTT; cdr3_aa: CASSFGGQNTEAFF
clone_size: -; d_call: TRBD1; j_call: TRBJ1-1; v_call: TRBV3-1/TRBV3-2; cdr3_nt: TGTGCCAGCAGCCCTCAGGGGGGGAACACTGAAGCTTTCTTT; cdr3_aa: CASSPQGGNTEAFF
clone_size: once; d_call: -; j_call: TRBJ1-2; v_call: TRBV6-5; cdr3_nt: TGTGCCAGCAGTTACCGGACAGAGGCCCAGGACGGCTACACCTTC; cdr3_aa: CASSYRTEAQDGYTF
clone_size: -; d_call: TRBD1; j_call: TRBJ1-5; v_call: TRBV19; cdr3_nt: TGTGCCAGTAGCAGAGACAGGGAGTTGGGCAATCAGCCCCAGCATTTT; cdr3_aa: CASSRDRELGNQPQHF
clone_size: -; d_call: TRBD1; j_call: TRBJ1-2; v_call: TRBV7-8; cdr3_nt: TGTGCCAGCAGCTTAGCTTCGGGACAGGGTGCTCGGTATGGCTACACCTTC; cdr3_aa: CASSLASGQGARYGYTF
clone_size: -; d_call: TRBD2; j_call: TRBJ2-7; v_call: TRBV7-9; cdr3_nt: TGTGCCAGCAGCTTCCTGACTAGCGGGGGGGCCGGGCAGAACTACGAGCAGTACTTC; cdr3_aa: CASSFLTSGGAGQNYEQYF
clone_size: many; d_call: TRBD1; j_call: TRBJ2-2; v_call: TRBV27; cdr3_nt: TGTGCCAGCAGTATCGGGACAGGGGTTAGCGGGGAGCTGTTTTTT; cdr3_aa: CASSIGTGVSGELFF
clone_size: -; d_call: -; j_call: TRBJ1-5; v_call: TRBV6-2/TRBV6-3; cdr3_nt: TGTGCCAGCAGTTATGGGGAGAATCAGCCCCAGCATTTT; cdr3_aa: CASSYGENQPQHF
clone_size: -; d_call: TRBD1; j_call: TRBJ1-4; v_call: TRBV28; cdr3_nt: TGTGCCAGCAGCACCCCGACAGGGTTGGGTGAAAAACTGTTTTTT; cdr3_aa: CASSTPTGLGEKLFF
clone_size: -; d_call: -; j_call: TRBJ2-5; v_call: TRBV12-5; cdr3_nt: TGTGCTAGTGGTTTGGGCACTCAAGAGACCCAGTACTTC; cdr3_aa: CASGLGTQETQYF
clone_size: -; d_call: -; j_call: TRBJ1-4; v_call: TRBV7-7; cdr3_nt: TGTGCTAGCAGCTTGGATGCGGGTGAAAAACTGTTTTTT; cdr3_aa: CASSLDAGEKLFF
clone_size: -; d_call: -; j_call: TRBJ2-2; v_call: TRBV2; cdr3_nt: TGTGCCAGCAAGAAGGTCGGGGGTAACGGGGAGCTGTTTTTT; cdr3_aa: CASKKVGGNGELFF
clone_size: -; d_call: -; j_call: TRBJ2-1; v_call: TRBV5-6; cdr3_nt: TGTGCCAGCAGCTTGAGGGGTGGAGAGCAGTTCTTC; cdr3_aa: CASSLRGGEQFF
clone_size: -; d_call: -; j_call: TRBJ1-6; v_call: TRBV2; cdr3_nt: TGTGCCGGCTCCAGGGGTTTAGGCGGTAATTCACCCCTCCACTTT; cdr3_aa: CAGSRGLGGNSPLHF
clone_size: few; d_call: -; j_call: TRBJ2-3; v_call: TRBV5-1; cdr3_nt: TGCGCCAGCAAGCCGGAGCTAGCGGATACGCAGTATTTT; cdr3_aa: CASKPELADTQYF
clone_size: -; d_call: -; j_call: TRBJ2-1; v_call: TRBV27; cdr3_nt: TGTGCCAGCAGTTTATCTTCTTCGACTAGTTTCTACAATGAGCAGTTCTTC; cdr3_aa: CASSLSSSTSFYNEQFF